This TCR beta chain was sequenced during a study of radiotherapy plus CTLA-4 blockade in lung cancer (dated by TCRdb to the late 2010s). At the level of the whole study: Objective responses occurred in roughly 19% of enrolled patients, and roughly 30% achieved disease control. Overall study outcomes, separate from this receptor: After treatment with radiotherapy and ipilimumab, TCR clones that originated in tumors expanded in peripheral blood. The strongest predictors of response, as reported, were early dynamic changes in blood T cell clones along with a rise in serum interferon-beta after radiation.

Note on this clone: Its antigen is not yet known. One base away there is no much larger clone; base qualities are not given.

Library preparation used the immunoSEQ multiplex PCR assay. TCRdb carries this immuneACCESS record with in-frame sequences only. Its versions omit some clonotypes, under half of them owing to an unresolved V gene in the studies checked, with the rest unexplained. Recorded for this sample are 65,000 to 95,000 clones; around 86% of them occurred a single time. The top ten hold about 38% of the sample. In this study, focal radiation therapy paired with CTLA-4 blockade (ipilimumab) was tested in patients who had chemo-refractory metastatic non-small-cell lung cancer. The germline V and J ends show losses of 3 bases and 0 bases respectively, and no gene match explains 3 bases of the junction. CDR1 and CDR2 were assigned from the germline V gene (reference sequence) as MNHEY and SMNVEV. The CDR3 holds 16 amino acids from the cysteine to the phenylalanine. Only CDR3 DNA remains: 48 bases, in frame from the first base.

The rearranged segments are TRBV27 and TRBJ2-1; the central 9 bases match TRBD2. The clonotype originates from a human donor with non-small cell lung cancer that progressed on radiotherapy plus ipilimumab. The sample consisted of peripheral blood, taken from a patient treated with radiotherapy plus ipilimumab. Here the CDR3 is given as CASSFDSGSSYNEQFF. The DNA reads TGTGCCAGCAGTTTCGATAGCGGGAGCTCCTACAATGAGCAGTTCTTC.